Following are 17 T cell receptor beta chains from one sample sequenced in a study of molecular identifiers for immune sequencing clone quantification. Each CDR3 protein gets one entry after TCRdb re-called the PCR reads with MiXCR. There are nearly 650,000 distinct CDR3 sequences in the sample; roughly 27% occur only once, and about 0.73% lies in the top ten. The sample comprised naive CD8+ T cells from blood, with Jurkat cell RNA spiked in. Subset specified: FACS-sorted CD8+CD4-CCR7+CD45RA+ naive T cells. These TCRs come from a human donor in good health. Some libraries in this study had Jurkat cell RNA spiked in.

Of note for this clonotype: A much larger clone is a single base away; this may be a read error. The chain has TRBV5-6 and TRBJ2-4; D is perhaps TRBD2 (5 bases). This CDR3 region has 15 residues. Germline V gene lookup returns CDR1 SGHDT and CDR2 YYEEEE. CDR3 sequence: CTSSGRTIAKNIQYF. CDR3 nucleotide sequence: TGTACCAGCAGCGGCCGGACCATAGCCAAAAACATTCAGTACTTC.

This clonotype was seen many times. The rearrangement joins TRBV6-2 or TRBV6-3 to TRBJ1-5; D ambiguous. This CDR3 spans 14 amino acids. Germline V gene data show CDR1 as MNHEY and CDR2 as SVGEGT. V lost 4 bases, J lost 7 bases, and 14 bases lay in between. CDR3 region: CASSSRQGYQPQHF. DNA for the CDR3: TGTGCCAGCAGTTCGAGGCAAGGCTACCAGCCCCAGCATTTT.

CDR3 in amino acids: CASSQVMDRGTEAFF. The CDR3 region has the DNA TGCGCCAGCAGCCAAGTGATGGACAGGGGGACTGAAGCTTTCTTT. V is TRBV4-3 and J is TRBJ1-1; 10 bases are a match to TRBD1. This CDR3 region has 15 residues. After removal of 1 base from V and 5 bases from J, the junction contained 4 bases not matched to a gene. Germline assignment: CDR1 LGHNA and CDR2 YSLEER.

As for this clonotype: With a much larger clone just one base away, this may be a read error. This rearrangement joins TRBV9 to TRBJ2-7, with TRBD1 as a possible D gene (6 bases). The germline gives CDR1 SGDLS, CDR2 YYNGEE. This CDR3 contains 14 residues. V was shortened by 0 bases and J by 2 bases, with 9 bases between the two germline ends. CDR3: CASSVVDSPYEQYF. The DNA for the CDR3 is TGTGCCAGCAGCGTAGTGGACAGCCCCTACGAGCAGTACTTC.

This clonotype has at least ten counts. The chain recombines TRBV7-2 with TRBJ2-7, with a weak D call TRBD1 (7 bases). The CDR3 has 13 amino acids. Trimming pared 5 bases from V and 3 bases from J, leaving 11 bases between. The germline V gene encodes CDR1 SGHTA and CDR2 FQGNSA. The CDR3 region has the DNA TGTGCCAGCAGCCCAGGGGGGCTCTACGAGCAGTACTTC. The encoded protein is CASSPGGLYEQYF.

This clonotype was recorded at least ten times. The genes are TRBV6-5 and TRBJ1-1, with a tentative D call TRBD1 (6 bases). The CDR3 spans 17 residues. Looked up from germline, CDR1 is MNHEY and CDR2 is SVGAGI. V lost 5 bases and J lost 0, with 19 bases in between. The CDR3 sequence: CASSVNHREGLNTEAFF. CDR3 nucleotides: TGTGCCAGCAGTGTGAATCACAGGGAAGGGCTGAACACTGAAGCTTTCTTT.

To note about this clonotype: The conserved closing phenylalanine or tryptophan is absent in this CDR3, likely reflecting a read error. The chain uses TRBV23-1 and TRBJ1-3, with D unclear. TRBV23-1 is identified as an open reading frame with a role that is uncertain. The CDR3 length is 14 residues. V lost 1 base and J 8 bases, leaving 12 bases between the germline ends. The CDR3 coding sequence is TGCGCCAGCAGTCAATTGGCAGTCCCCGACACCATATATTCT. The encoded protein is CASSQLAVPDTIYS.

This clonotype came up many times. The chain carries TRBV7-2 and TRBJ2-3, with TRBD2 matching 8 bases. Trimming removed 6 bases from V and 9 bases from J; junction bases left unmatched: 11. The CDR3 covers 14 residues. Germline CDR1 reads SGHTA; CDR2 reads FQGNSA. DNA of the CDR3: TGTGCCAGCAGGTTCCCCTCGGGACTAGGCACGCAGTATTTT. Amino acids: CASRFPSGLGTQYF. The full variable domain, its missing parts supplied by reference TRBV7-2 and TRBJ2-3, is GAGVSQSPSNKVTEKGKDVELRCDPISGHTALYWYRQSLGQGLEFLIYFQGNSAPDKSGLPSDRFSAERTGGSVSTLTIQRTQQEDSAVYLCASRFPSGLGTQYFGPGTRLTVL.

This clonotype has at least ten counts. The V and J genes are TRBV13 and TRBJ2-5, with 8 bases identical to TRBD1. Trimming removed 1 base from V and 3 bases from J; junction bases left unmatched: 1. CDR1 is PRHDT and CDR2 is FYEKMQ in the germline V gene (reference sequence). The CDR3 covers 14 residues. The CDR3 loop is CASSLVDREETQYF. As DNA, the CDR3 is TGTGCCAGCAGCTTAGTGGACAGGGAAGAGACCCAGTACTTC.

This clonotype was seen many times. The rearrangement links TRBV6-2 or TRBV6-3 to TRBJ2-7, with D hard to call. V lost 8 bases and J lost 3, with 5 bases in between. The CDR3 loop spans 10 amino acids. Germline V CDR1 and CDR2: MNHEY, SVGEGT. This chain's CDR3 is CASADYEQYF. In nucleotides, the CDR3 is TGTGCCAGCGCGGACTACGAGCAGTACTTC.

The rearrangement joins TRBV20-1 to TRBJ1-1; D gene ambiguous. Germline CDR1 reads DFQATT; CDR2 reads SNEGSKA (reference sequence). The germline V and J ends were trimmed by 0 bases and 6 bases, with 14 bases remaining between them. The CDR3 extends over 14 amino acids. The CDR3 sequence: CSARDPTFGAEAFF. DNA of the CDR3: TGCAGTGCTAGAGATCCAACGTTCGGGGCTGAAGCTTTCTTT.

The sample holds one count of this clonotype. Possible read error: a much larger clone is one base away. V and J are TRBV25-1 and TRBJ2-5; D unresolved. V dropped 2 bases and J dropped 4 bases, with 14 bases sitting between them. This CDR3 is 15 amino acids long. Germline lookup yields CDR1 MGHDK and CDR2 SYGVNS. CDR3 protein: CASSEGYLYRETQYF. DNA for the CDR3: TGTGCCAGCAGTGAAGGGTACCTCTACCGAGAGACCCAGTACTTC.

Regarding this clonotype: A much larger clone differs by one base, so this may be a read error. V usage is TRBV20-1 and J usage is TRBJ2-7; possible D gene TRBD2, 6 bases. Trimming left V 3 bases short and J 6 bases short, with 15 bases between. The CDR3 totals 13 residues. Germline V gene data show CDR1 as DFQATT and CDR2 as SNEGSKA (reference sequence). This chain's CDR3 is CSASFPSAREQYF. For the CDR3, the DNA is TGCAGTGCTAGTTTCCCTAGCGCGCGCGAGCAGTACTTC.

The sample holds many counts of this clonotype. The chain couples TRBV15 to TRBJ2-3, with D perhaps matching TRBD2 (5 bases). V lost 8 bases, J lost 0 bases, and 18 bases lay in between. Germline V CDR1 and CDR2: LNHNV, YYDKDF (reference sequence). This CDR3 is 16 amino acids long. CDR3 coding DNA: TGTGCCACCGGGTCTCGAGGGCTGGGGAGCACAGATACGCAGTATTTT. Encoded protein: CATGSRGLGSTDTQYF.

The rearrangement joins TRBV19 to TRBJ2-7; D remains ambiguous. The CDR3 covers 13 residues. In germline, CDR1 is LNHDA, CDR2 SQIVND (reference sequence). Trimming took 4 bases from V and 2 from J, leaving 9 bases between them. The CDR3 sequence is CASSNQVPYEQYF. The CDR3 DNA follows: TGTGCCAGTAGTAACCAGGTACCCTACGAGCAGTACTTC.

This clonotype showed up just a few times. V gene TRBV7-4 combines with J gene TRBJ1-3; D ambiguous. With 5 bases removed from V and 0 bases from J, the gap between germline ends came to 8 bases. CDR1 and CDR2 from the germline V gene are SGHVT and SQSDAQ. This CDR3 has 14 residues. The CDR3 coding sequence is TGTGCCAGCAGCCCACGGGTCTCTGGAAACACCATATATTTT. Its protein is CASSPRVSGNTIYF.

A word on this clonotype: Being one base from a much bigger clone, this may be a read error. The gene calls are TRBV7-2 and TRBJ2-1, with 11 positions matching TRBD2. CDR3 size: 14 residues. The germline V gene has CDR1 SGHTA and CDR2 FQGNSA. CDR3 nucleotides: TGTGCCAGCAGCGAAGTGACTAGCGGGGAAGAGCAGATCTTC. Its protein product is CASSEVTSGEEQIF.